This is a list of T cell receptor beta chains from one sample in a study of cytomegalovirus exposure and HLA in healthy donors. Here immunoSEQ multiplex PCR was the method, and the copy in TCRdb shows in-frame clones only, minus some. The profile shows approximately 160,000 clones, approximately 71% of them singletons. Material for sequencing was PBMCs. These receptors originate from a man aged 45-60 years in good health and CMV-seronegative. The CDR3 runs from the conserved cysteine through the conserved F or W. The D gene is left open where the match is weak. A clone size is listed for some rows: how often the clone was seen (once, few, many), or a class if it is expanded.

TRBJ2-2,TRBV7-2,-,TRBD1,CASNVRQGAGTGELFF,TGTGCCAGCAACGTCAGACAGGGGGCTGGCACCGGGGAGCTGTTTTTT
TRBJ1-1,TRBV10-2,-,-,CASSEGGTEAFF,TGCGCCAGCAGTGAGGGGGGGACTGAAGCTTTCTTT
TRBJ1-1,TRBV4-1,-,-,CASSQDGGVGTNTEAFF,TGCGCCAGCAGCCAAGATGGGGGGGTGGGTACGAACACTGAAGCTTTCTTT
TRBJ2-1,TRBV7-8,-,-,CASSLEGGYNEQFF,TGTGCCAGCAGCTTAGAAGGGGGATACAATGAGCAGTTCTTC
TRBJ1-4,TRBV6-1,-,TRBD1,CASSVPTGAEKLFF,TGTGCCAGCAGTGTGCCGACAGGGGCTGAAAAACTGTTTTTT
TRBJ1-5,TRBV21-1,-,-,CASSKVAEDSNQPQHF,TGTGCCAGCAGCAAAGTGGCGGAAGATAGCAATCAGCCCCAGCATTTT
TRBJ2-1,TRBV6-4,once,-,CASSEQGTAYNEQFF,TGTGCCAGCAGCGAACAGGGGACTGCCTACAATGAGCAGTTCTTC
TRBJ1-5,TRBV23-1,-,-,CASSQSGAGEVPHNQPQHF,TGCGCCAGCAGTCAATCAGGGGCAGGGGAAGTCCCCCACAATCAGCCCCAGCATTTT
TRBJ1-6,TRBV6-5,few,-,CASTQGYNSPLHF,TGTGCCAGCACCCAGGGGTATAATTCACCCCTCCACTTT
TRBJ2-2,TRBV21-1,-,-,CASLTLTGELFF,TGTGCCAGCTTGACACTCACCGGGGAGCTGTTTTTT
TRBJ1-6,TRBV25-1,few,TRBD1,CASSETGGLYNSPLHF,TGTGCCAGCAGTGAGACAGGGGGACTGTATAATTCACCCCTCCACTTT
TRBJ1-4,TRBV19,-,TRBD1,CASIPQGANEKLFF,TGTGCCAGTATACCACAGGGGGCAAACGAAAAACTGTTTTTT
TRBJ1-4,TRBV28,-,TRBD1,CASRTGGHLENEKLFF,TGTGCCAGCAGAACAGGGGGCCACTTGGAGAATGAAAAACTGTTTTTT
TRBJ2-2,TRBV18,once,-,CASSPRRVSSGELFF,TGTGCCAGCTCACCACGTCGGGTCTCCAGCGGGGAGCTGTTTTTT
TRBJ1-3,TRBV5-1,-,-,CASSLDSTSGNTIYF,TGCGCCAGCAGCCTTGACAGCACCTCTGGAAACACCATATATTTT
TRBJ2-3,TRBV12-2,few,-,CASRLGLAGGPRADTQYF,TGTGCAAGTCGCTTAGGTCTAGCGGGGGGCCCACGTGCAGATACGCAGTATTTT
TRBJ2-5,TRBV5-6,-,-,CASSLKGGQRETQYF,TGTGCCAGCAGCCTAAAGGGGGGGCAGCGAGAGACCCAGTACTTC
TRBJ2-7,TRBV6-1,-,-,CASSEGSRGSLWQYF,TGTGCCAGCAGTGAAGGGAGTAGGGGAAGTCTCTGGCAGTACTTC
TRBJ1-2,TRBV10-2,-,-,CASSEVGGYGYTF,TGCGCCAGCAGTGAGGTGGGGGGCTATGGCTACACCTTC
TRBJ2-5,TRBV11-2,once,TRBD2,CASSLVSLAGETQYF,TGTGCCAGCAGCTTAGTTTCCCTAGCGGGAGAGACCCAGTACTTC
TRBJ2-3,TRBV29-1,few,-,CSVLRGRSDTQYF,TGCAGCGTGCTCAGGGGGAGGTCAGATACGCAGTATTTT
TRBJ1-6,TRBV5-6,-,-,CASSLRQRYSPLHF,TGTGCCAGCAGCTTGAGACAGCGTTATTCACCCCTCCACTTT
TRBJ2-7,TRBV5-1,-,TRBD1,CASSGGQGTYEQYF,TGCGCCAGCAGCGGCGGACAGGGAACCTACGAGCAGTACTTC
TRBJ2-7,TRBV13,-,TRBD1,CASSLAGQGHEQYF,TGTGCCAGCAGCTTAGCCGGACAGGGGCACGAGCAGTACTTC
TRBJ2-7,TRBV6-5,-,TRBD1,CASSANRGLGEQYF,TGTGCCAGCAGTGCGAACAGGGGGCTGGGCGAGCAGTACTTC
TRBJ1-1,TRBV29-1,-,-,CSGHPRGRAEAFF,TGCAGCGGCCATCCAAGGGGGAGGGCTGAAGCTTTCTTT
TRBJ2-7,TRBV19,-,TRBD1,CASSVTPGTDPYEQYF,TGTGCCAGTAGTGTTACCCCCGGGACAGACCCCTACGAGCAGTACTTC
TRBJ1-1,TRBV6-5,-,-,CASSYNEWGLKTEAFF,TGTGCCAGCAGTTACAATGAATGGGGGCTCAAAACTGAAGCTTTCTTT
TRBJ2-1,TRBV28,-,TRBD2,CASSFLRASGPPLEQFF,TGTGCCAGCAGTTTCCTTCGGGCTAGCGGGCCCCCACTTGAGCAGTTCTTC
TRBJ1-1,TRBV29-1,-,TRBD1,CSVVGRGLIPNTEAFF,TGCAGCGTTGTTGGCAGGGGGCTCATTCCGAACACTGAAGCTTTCTTT
TRBJ1-5,TRBV6-6,-,TRBD1,CASSYSGTVNQPQHF,TGTGCCAGCAGTTACTCAGGGACAGTCAATCAGCCCCAGCATTTT
TRBJ1-2,TRBV18,few,-,CASSPLAGEGDGYTF,TGTGCCAGCTCACCACTTGCCGGTGAAGGGGATGGCTACACCTTC